The clone carrying this T cell receptor (beta chain) has more than one count but fewer than ten. With V trimmed by 3 bases and J by 3 bases, 24 bases remained unmatched. The length of the CDR3 is 22 residues. Per germline, CDR1 KGHDR and CDR2 SFDVKD. The entry originates in a study of T-cell memory formation after mild COVID-19. TCRdb re-analysed the 5' RACE reads in MiXCR, keeping a single row per CDR3 protein. The repertoire holds about 440,000 distinct CDR3 sequences, with around 19% as singletons. This chain connects TRBV24-1 to TRBJ2-3; 9 nucleotides line up with TRBD2. The sequence was collected from an adult woman who had mild COVID-19 (a few samples of this study predate the infection). Cell type and time point are not known. The material sequenced was PBMCs or a T cell subset sorted from them (not recorded which). The CDR3 spells CATSDNDPGTRREGRGTDTQYF. For the CDR3, the DNA is TGTGCCACCAGTGATAACGATCCGGGGACTCGGCGGGAGGGCCGAGGGACAGATACGCAGTATTTT.